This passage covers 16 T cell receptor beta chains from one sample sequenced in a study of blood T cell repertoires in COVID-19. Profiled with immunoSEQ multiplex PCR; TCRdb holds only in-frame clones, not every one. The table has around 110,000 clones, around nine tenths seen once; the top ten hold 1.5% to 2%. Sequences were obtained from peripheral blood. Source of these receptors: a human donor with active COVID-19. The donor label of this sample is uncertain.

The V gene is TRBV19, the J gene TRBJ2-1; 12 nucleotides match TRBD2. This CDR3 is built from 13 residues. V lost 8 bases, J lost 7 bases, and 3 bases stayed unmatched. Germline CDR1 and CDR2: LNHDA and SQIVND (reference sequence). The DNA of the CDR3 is TGTGCCAGTTGGACTAGCGGGGCTAATGAGCAGTTCTTC. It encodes CASWTSGANEQFF.

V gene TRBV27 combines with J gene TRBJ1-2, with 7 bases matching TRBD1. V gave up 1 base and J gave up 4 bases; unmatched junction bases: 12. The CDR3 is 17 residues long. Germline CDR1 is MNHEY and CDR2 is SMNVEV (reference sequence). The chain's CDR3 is CASSLYFPPGQRYGYTF. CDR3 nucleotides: TGTGCCAGCAGTTTATACTTTCCTCCGGGACAGCGCTATGGCTACACCTTC.

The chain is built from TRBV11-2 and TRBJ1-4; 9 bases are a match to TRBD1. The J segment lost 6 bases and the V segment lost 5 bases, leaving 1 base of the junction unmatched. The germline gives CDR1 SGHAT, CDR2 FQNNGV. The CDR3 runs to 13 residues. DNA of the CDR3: TGTGCCAGCAGCCGGGACAGGGATGAAAAACTGTTTTTT. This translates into CASSRDRDEKLFF.

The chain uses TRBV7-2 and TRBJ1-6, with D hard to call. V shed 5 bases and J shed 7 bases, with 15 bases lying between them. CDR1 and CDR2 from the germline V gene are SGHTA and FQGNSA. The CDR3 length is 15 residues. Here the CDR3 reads CASSPTRTLNSPLHF. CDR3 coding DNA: TGTGCCAGCAGCCCTACAAGGACTTTAAATTCACCCCTCCACTTT.

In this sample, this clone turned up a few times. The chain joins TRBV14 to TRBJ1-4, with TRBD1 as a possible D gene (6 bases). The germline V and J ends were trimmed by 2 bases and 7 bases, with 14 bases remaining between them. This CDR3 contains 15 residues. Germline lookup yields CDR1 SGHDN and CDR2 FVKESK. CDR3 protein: CASSQQGIGGEKLFF. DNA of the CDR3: TGTGCCAGCAGCCAACAGGGGATAGGTGGTGAAAAACTGTTTTTT.

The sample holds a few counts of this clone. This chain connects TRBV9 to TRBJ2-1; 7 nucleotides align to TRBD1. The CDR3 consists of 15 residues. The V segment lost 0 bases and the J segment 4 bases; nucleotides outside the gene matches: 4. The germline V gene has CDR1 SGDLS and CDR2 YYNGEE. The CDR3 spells CASSVGFRGYNEQFF. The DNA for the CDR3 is TGTGCCAGCAGCGTAGGGTTCAGGGGGTACAATGAGCAGTTCTTC.

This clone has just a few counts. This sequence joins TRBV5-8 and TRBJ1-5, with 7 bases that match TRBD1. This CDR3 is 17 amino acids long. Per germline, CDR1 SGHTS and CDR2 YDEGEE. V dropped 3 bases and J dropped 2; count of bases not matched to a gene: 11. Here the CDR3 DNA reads TGTGCCAGCAGCTCCCTCCGGCAGGGGGACGGCAATCAGCCCCAGCATTTT. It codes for CASSSLRQGDGNQPQHF. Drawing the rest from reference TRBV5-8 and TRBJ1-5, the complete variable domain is EAGVTQSPTHLIKTRGQQATLRCSPISGHTSVYWYQQALGLGLQFLLWYDEGEERNRGNFPPRFSGRQFPNYSSELNVNALELEDSALYLCASSSLRQGDGNQPQHFGDGTRLSIL.

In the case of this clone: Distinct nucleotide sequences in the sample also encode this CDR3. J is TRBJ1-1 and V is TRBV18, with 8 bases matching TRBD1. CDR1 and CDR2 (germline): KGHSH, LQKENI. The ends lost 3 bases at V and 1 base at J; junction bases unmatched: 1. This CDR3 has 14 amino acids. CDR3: CASSPGQGNTEAFF. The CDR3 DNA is TGTGCCAGCTCACCCGGACAGGGGAACACTGAAGCTTTCTTT.

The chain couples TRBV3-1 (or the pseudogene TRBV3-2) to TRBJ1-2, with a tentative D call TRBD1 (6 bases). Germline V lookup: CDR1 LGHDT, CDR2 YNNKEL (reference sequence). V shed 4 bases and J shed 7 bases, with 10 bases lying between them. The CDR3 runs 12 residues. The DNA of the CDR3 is TGTGCCAGCAGCCGCCGGGACACTGGCTACACCTTC. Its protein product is CASSRRDTGYTF.

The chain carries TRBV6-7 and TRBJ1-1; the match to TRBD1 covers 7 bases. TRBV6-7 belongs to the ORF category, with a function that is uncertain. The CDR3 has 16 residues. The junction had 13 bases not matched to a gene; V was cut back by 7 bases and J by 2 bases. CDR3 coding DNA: TGTGCCAGCACGACGAGGCAGGGGGTAGGAAACACTGAAGCTTTCTTT. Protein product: CASTTRQGVGNTEAFF.

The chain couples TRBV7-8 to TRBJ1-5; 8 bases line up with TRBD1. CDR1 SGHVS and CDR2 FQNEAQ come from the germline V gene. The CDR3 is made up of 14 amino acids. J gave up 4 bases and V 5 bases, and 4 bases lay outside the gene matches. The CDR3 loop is CASSRTGTNQPQHF. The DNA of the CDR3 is TGTGCCAGCAGCCGGACAGGGACAAATCAGCCCCAGCATTTT.

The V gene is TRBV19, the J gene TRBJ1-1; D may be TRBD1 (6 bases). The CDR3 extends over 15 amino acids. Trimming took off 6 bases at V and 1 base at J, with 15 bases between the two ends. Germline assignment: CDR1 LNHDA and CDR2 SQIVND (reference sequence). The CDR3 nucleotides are TGTGCCAGTAGACCGTCGTACAGGGCGAACACTGAAGCTTTCTTT. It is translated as CASRPSYRANTEAFF.

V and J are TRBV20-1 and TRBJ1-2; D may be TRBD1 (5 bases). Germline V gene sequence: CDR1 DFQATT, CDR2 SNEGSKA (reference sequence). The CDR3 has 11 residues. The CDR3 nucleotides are TGCAGCGCGACAGTCCCGGTGGGCTACACCTTC. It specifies CSATVPVGYTF.

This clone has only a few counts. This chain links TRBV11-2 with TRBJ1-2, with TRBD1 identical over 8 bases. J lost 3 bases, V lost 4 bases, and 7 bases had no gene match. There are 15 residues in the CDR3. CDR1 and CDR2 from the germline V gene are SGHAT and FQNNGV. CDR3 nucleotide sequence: TGTGCCAGCAGCTCGCTGACAGGGGAGCACTATGGCTACACCTTC. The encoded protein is CASSSLTGEHYGYTF.

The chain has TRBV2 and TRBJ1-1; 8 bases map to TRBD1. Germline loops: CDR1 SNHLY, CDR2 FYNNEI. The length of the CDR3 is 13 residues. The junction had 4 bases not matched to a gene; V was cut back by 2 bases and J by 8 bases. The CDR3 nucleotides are TGTGCCAGCAGTGAAACAGGGGGAAAAGAAGCTTTCTTT. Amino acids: CASSETGGKEAFF.

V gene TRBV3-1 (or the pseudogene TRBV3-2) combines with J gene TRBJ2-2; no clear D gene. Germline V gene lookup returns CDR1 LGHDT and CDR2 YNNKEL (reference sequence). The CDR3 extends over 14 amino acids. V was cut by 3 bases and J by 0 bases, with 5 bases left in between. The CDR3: CASSQNTNTGELFF. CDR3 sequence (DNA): TGTGCCAGCAGCCAGAACACGAACACCGGGGAGCTGTTTTTT.